This T cell receptor (beta chain) was observed in a study of cytomegalovirus exposure and HLA in healthy donors. Overall study results and limits: An apparent linkage of common viral pathogens to several of the most significant clusters emerged in a later analysis.

V shed 4 bases and J 3 bases; nucleotides not matched to a gene: 3. Germline loops: CDR1 SGHRS, CDR2 YFSETQ. The CDR3 runs 13 residues. PCR involved 60 Vbeta and 13 Jbeta primers. Clones were read by immunoSEQ multiplex PCR, and TCRdb kept only the in-frame ones, dropping some. The sample data list 38,000 or so clones. In regard to this clone: Its specificity is not known.

The sequence derives from a man aged 35-49 years in good health and CMV-seropositive. The sample was PBMCs. The gene calls are TRBV5-1 and TRBJ2-5, with 7 bases that match TRBD1. The CDR3 is CASSRTGEETQYF. The CDR3 bases are TGCGCCAGCAGCCGGACAGGAGAAGAGACCCAGTACTTC.